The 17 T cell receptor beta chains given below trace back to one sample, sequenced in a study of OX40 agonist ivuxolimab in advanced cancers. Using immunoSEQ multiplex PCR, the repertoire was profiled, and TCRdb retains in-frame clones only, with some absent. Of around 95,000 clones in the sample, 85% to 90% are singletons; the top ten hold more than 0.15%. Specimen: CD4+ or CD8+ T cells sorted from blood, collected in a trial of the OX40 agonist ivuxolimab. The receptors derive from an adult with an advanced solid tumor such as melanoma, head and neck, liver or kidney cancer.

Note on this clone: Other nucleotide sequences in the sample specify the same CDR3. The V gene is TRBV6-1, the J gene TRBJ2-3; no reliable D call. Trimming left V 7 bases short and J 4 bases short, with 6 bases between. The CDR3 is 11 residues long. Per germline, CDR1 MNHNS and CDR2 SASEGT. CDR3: CASTKADTQYF. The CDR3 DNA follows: TGTGCCAGCACCAAAGCAGATACGCAGTATTTT.

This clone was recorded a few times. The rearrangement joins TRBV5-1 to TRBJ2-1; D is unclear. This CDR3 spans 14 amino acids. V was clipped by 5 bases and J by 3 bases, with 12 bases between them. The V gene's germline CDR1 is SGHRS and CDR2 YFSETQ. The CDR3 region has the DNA TGCGCCAGCAGTCCCCCCCCGCTCTACAATGAGCAGTTCTTC. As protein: CASSPPPLYNEQFF.

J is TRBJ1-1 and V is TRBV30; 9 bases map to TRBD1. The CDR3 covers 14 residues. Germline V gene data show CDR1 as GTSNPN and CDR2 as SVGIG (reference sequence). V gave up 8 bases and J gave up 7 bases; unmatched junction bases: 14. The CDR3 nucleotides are TGTGCCCTCCTGCCCGGGGACAGGGCGGTTGAAGCTTTCTTT. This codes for CALLPGDRAVEAFF.

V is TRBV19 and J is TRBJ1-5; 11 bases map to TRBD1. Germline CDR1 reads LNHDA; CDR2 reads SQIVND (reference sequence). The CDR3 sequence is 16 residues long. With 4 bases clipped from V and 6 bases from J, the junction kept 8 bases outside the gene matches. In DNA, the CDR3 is TGTGCCAGTAGTAGTTTGGACAGGGGGCATGGTCAGCCCCAGCATTTT. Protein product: CASSSLDRGHGQPQHF. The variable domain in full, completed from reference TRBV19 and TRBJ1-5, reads DGGITQSPKYLFRKEGQNVTLSCEQNLNHDAMYWYRQDPGQGLRLIYYSQIVNDFQKGDIAEGYSVSREKKESFPLTVTSAQKNPTAFYLCASSSLDRGHGQPQHFGDGTRLSIL.

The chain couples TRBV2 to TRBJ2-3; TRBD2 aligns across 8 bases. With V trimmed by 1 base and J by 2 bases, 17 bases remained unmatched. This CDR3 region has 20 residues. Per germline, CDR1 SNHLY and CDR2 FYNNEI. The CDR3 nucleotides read TGTGCCAGCAGTGAAGGGGGTTGGGAGCGGGAGTTTAGGGTCACAGATACGCAGTATTTT. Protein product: CASSEGGWEREFRVTDTQYF.

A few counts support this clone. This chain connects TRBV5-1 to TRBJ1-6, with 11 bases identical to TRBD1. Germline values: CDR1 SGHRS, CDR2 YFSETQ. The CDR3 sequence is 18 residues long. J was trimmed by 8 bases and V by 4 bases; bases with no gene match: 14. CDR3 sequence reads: CASSPAPPGTGGDSPLHF. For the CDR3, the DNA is TGCGCCAGCAGCCCGGCCCCCCCTGGGACAGGGGGGGATTCACCCCTCCACTTT. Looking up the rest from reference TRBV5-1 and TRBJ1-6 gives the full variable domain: KAGVTQTPRYLIKTRGQQVTLSCSPISGHRSVSWYQQTPGQGLQFLFEYFSETQRNKGNFPGRFSGRQFSNSRSEMNVSTLELGDSALYLCASSPAPPGTGGDSPLHFGNGTRLTVT.

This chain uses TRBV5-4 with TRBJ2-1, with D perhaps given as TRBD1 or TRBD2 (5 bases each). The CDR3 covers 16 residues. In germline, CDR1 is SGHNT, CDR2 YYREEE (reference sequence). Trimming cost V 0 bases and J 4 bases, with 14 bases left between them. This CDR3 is CASSLGGASSYNEQFF. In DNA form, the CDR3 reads TGTGCCAGCAGCTTGGGAGGGGCTAGCTCATACAATGAGCAGTTCTTC.

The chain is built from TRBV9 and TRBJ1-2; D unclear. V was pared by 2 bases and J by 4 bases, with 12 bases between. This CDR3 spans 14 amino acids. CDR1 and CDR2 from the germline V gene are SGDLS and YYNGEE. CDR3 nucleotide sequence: TGTGCCAGCAGCGTGTCCGACCGTCTCTATGGCTACACCTTC. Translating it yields CASSVSDRLYGYTF.

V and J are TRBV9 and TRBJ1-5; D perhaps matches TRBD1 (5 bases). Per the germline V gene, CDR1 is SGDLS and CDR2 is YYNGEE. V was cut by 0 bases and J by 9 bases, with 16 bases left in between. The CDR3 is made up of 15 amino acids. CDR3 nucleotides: TGTGCCAGCAGCGTAGGGGGAGGGGAAGGAAGGCCCCAGCATTTT. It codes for CASSVGGGEGRPQHF.

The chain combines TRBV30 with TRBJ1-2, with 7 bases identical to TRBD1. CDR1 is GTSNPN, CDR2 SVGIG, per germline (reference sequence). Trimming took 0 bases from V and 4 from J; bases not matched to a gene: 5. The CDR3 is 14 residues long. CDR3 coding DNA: TGTGCCTGGAGTGTACTCGGGACAGTCTATGGCTACACCTTC. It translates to CAWSVLGTVYGYTF.

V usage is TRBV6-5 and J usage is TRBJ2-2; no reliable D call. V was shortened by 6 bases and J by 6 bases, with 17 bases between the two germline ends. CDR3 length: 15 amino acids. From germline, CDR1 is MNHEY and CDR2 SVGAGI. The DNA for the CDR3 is TGTGCCAGCAGCCGGGCCTTACTACCTCCCGGGGAGCTGTTTTTT. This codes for CASSRALLPPGELFF.

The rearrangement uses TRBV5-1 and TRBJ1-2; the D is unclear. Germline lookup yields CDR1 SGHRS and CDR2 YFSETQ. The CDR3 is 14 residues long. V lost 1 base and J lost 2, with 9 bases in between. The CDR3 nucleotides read TGCGCCAGCAGCTTGAACTCACTGAACTATGGCTACACCTTC. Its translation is CASSLNSLNYGYTF.

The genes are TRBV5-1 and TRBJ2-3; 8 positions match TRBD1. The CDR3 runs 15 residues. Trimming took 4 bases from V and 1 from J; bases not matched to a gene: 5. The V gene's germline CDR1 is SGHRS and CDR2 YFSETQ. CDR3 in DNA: TGCGCCAGCAGCCGGACAGGGATTGGCACAGATACGCAGTATTTT. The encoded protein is CASSRTGIGTDTQYF.

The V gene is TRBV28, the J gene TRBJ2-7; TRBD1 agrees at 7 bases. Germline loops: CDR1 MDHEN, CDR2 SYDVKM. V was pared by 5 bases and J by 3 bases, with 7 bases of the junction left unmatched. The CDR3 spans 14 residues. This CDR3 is CASSEGTEVYEQYF. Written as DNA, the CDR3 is TGTGCCAGCAGTGAGGGGACAGAGGTCTACGAGCAGTACTTC.

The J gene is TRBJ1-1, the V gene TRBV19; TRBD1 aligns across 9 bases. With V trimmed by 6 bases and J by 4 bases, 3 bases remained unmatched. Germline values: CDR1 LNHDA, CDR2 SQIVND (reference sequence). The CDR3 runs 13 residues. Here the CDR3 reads CASRMTGGTEAFF. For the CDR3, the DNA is TGTGCCAGTAGGATGACAGGGGGCACTGAAGCTTTCTTT.

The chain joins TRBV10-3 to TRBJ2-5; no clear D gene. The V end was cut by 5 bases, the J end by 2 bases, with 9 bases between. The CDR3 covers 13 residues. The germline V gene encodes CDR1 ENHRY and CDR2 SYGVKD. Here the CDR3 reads CAISSFAQETQYF. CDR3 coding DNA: TGTGCCATCAGTTCTTTTGCACAAGAGACCCAGTACTTC.

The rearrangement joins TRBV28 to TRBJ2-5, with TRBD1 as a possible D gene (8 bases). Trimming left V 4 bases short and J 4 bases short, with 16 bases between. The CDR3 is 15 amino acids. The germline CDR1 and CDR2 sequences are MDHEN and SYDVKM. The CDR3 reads CASSSTGGALETQYF. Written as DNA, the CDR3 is TGTGCCAGCAGTTCTACAGGGGGGGCGTTAGAGACCCAGTACTTC.